A selection of T cell receptor beta chains follows, all from one sample in a study of T cell responses to AZD1222 COVID-19 vaccine. Produced via immunoSEQ multiplex PCR; TCRdb's table is partial and in-frame only. This sample has roughly 98,000 clones; roughly 83% occur once, and the top ten carry 11% to 15%. This material consisted of peripheral blood, taken 28 days after the second AZD1222 dose. The receptors were gathered from an adult who received the AZD1222 COVID-19 vaccine. Both conserved end residues are part of each CDR3. D genes are given only for firm matches. The size field is filled for only some rows; it gives once, few, many or a size class.

V gene	D gene	clone size	J gene	CDR3 protein	CDR3 DNA
TRBV7-2	-	-	TRBJ2-2	CASSREGRGTGELFF	TGTGCCAGCAGCCGCGAGGGACGGGGCACCGGGGAGCTGTTTTTT
TRBV25-1	-	-	TRBJ1-2	CASSQPQGYGYTF	TGTGCCAGCAGTCAACCACAGGGCTATGGCTACACCTTC
TRBV11-3	TRBD2	-	TRBJ2-1	CASSLSGRPGEQFF	TGTGCCAGCAGCTTAAGCGGGAGGCCCGGAGAGCAGTTCTTC
TRBV6-5	-	-	TRBJ1-2	CASSYSGASNYGYTF	TGTGCCAGCAGTTACTCGGGGGCCTCCAACTATGGCTACACCTTC
TRBV5-1	-	-	TRBJ1-2	CASSLAKGSYGYTF	TGCGCCAGCAGCTTGGCCAAGGGGAGCTATGGCTACACCTTC
TRBV18	-	-	TRBJ2-7	CASQGAGYEQYF	TGTGCCAGCCAAGGGGCCGGCTACGAGCAGTACTTC
TRBV6-1	-	-	TRBJ1-6	CASSELGDVVSPLHF	TGTGCCAGCAGTGAACTCGGTGATGTCGTGTCACCCCTCCACTTT
TRBV19	TRBD1	few	TRBJ2-2	CASSRQGNTGELFF	TGTGCCAGTAGCAGACAGGGGAACACCGGGGAGCTGTTTTTT
TRBV18	TRBD1	-	TRBJ1-3	CASSPGTVSGNTIYF	TGTGCCAGCTCGCCGGGGACAGTCTCTGGAAACACCATATATTTT
TRBV6-5	-	-	TRBJ1-2	CASSRPGYTF	TGTGCCAGCAGCCGACCGGGCTACACCTTC
TRBV4-3	-	few	TRBJ1-1	CASSQESGLNTEAFF	TGCGCCAGCAGCCAAGAGTCAGGTTTGAACACTGAAGCTTTCTTT
TRBV19	TRBD1	-	TRBJ1-1	CASSITTGNEAFF	TGTGCCAGTAGTATAACGACAGGGAACGAAGCTTTCTTT
TRBV29-1	-	-	TRBJ1-1	CSVVKESTEAFF	TGCAGCGTTGTAAAGGAAAGTACTGAAGCTTTCTTT
TRBV2	TRBD1	-	TRBJ1-1	CASSLGGLNTEAFF	TGTGCCAGCAGCTTAGGGGGCCTGAACACTGAAGCTTTCTTT
TRBV6-5	-	-	TRBJ2-7	CASSADRISYEQYF	TGTGCCAGCAGCGCTGACAGGATCTCCTACGAGCAGTACTTC
TRBV5-1	-	-	TRBJ2-1	CASSLAGERNEQFF	TGCGCCAGCAGCTTGGCGGGAGAGAGGAATGAGCAGTTCTTC
TRBV7-9	-	-	TRBJ1-2	CASSLGAEELYGYTF	TGTGCCAGCAGCTTAGGGGCAGAGGAGCTATATGGCTACACCTTC
TRBV20-1	TRBD1	-	TRBJ2-7	CSASPGTGGSYEQYF	TGCAGTGCTAGTCCCGGGACAGGGGGGTCCTACGAGCAGTACTTC
TRBV5-6	-	once	TRBJ1-2	CASSLDGFYGYTF	TGTGCCAGCAGCCTCGACGGGTTCTATGGCTACACCTTC
TRBV27	TRBD1	-	TRBJ1-6	CASSFTGTGFLWSPLHF	TGTGCCAGCAGTTTCACCGGGACAGGGTTCCTCTGGTCACCCCTCCACTTT
TRBV28	-	-	TRBJ2-7	CASTDPQGLYEQYF	TGTGCCAGCACGGACCCCCAAGGCCTCTACGAGCAGTACTTC
TRBV10-1	-	-	TRBJ1-1	CASSDFDGEAFF	TGCGCCAGCAGTGATTTCGACGGTGAAGCTTTCTTT
TRBV5-1	-	-	TRBJ2-1	CASSRAPGGNEQFF	TGCGCCAGCAGCCGAGCCCCGGGTGGCAATGAGCAGTTCTTC
TRBV7-9	-	once	TRBJ1-4	CASSLNSLTNEKLFF	TGTGCCAGCAGCTTAAATAGCCTGACTAATGAAAAACTGTTTTTT
TRBV7-8	-	-	TRBJ1-2	CASTLDGALYGYTF	TGTGCCAGCACCCTAGACGGGGCCCTCTATGGCTACACCTTC
TRBV15	-	-	TRBJ1-3	CATSRETPSSGNTIYF	TGTGCCACCAGCAGAGAAACCCCTAGCTCTGGAAACACCATATATTTT
TRBV7-3	-	few	TRBJ2-3	CASSSGWGSTDTQYF	TGTGCCAGCAGCTCTGGGTGGGGAAGCACAGATACGCAGTATTTT
TRBV7-9	-	-	TRBJ1-2	CASSLLTANYGYTF	TGTGCCAGCAGCTTACTCACAGCTAACTATGGCTACACCTTC
TRBV5-4	-	few	TRBJ1-5	CASSLGTNSNQPQHF	TGTGCCAGCAGCTTGGGGACAAATAGCAATCAGCCCCAGCATTTT
TRBV9	-	-	TRBJ1-2	CASSVVGAGYGYTF	TGTGCCAGCAGCGTAGTGGGGGCAGGCTATGGCTACACCTTC
TRBV18	-	-	TRBJ2-2	CASSPQGRGRVTGELFF	TGTGCCAGCTCACCGCAAGGAAGGGGCAGGGTCACCGGGGAGCTGTTTTTT
TRBV5-1	-	-	TRBJ2-6	CASSSKQGPINSGANVLTF	TGCGCCAGCAGCTCGAAACAGGGTCCAATCAACTCTGGGGCCAACGTCCTGACTTTC
TRBV6-1	TRBD2	-	TRBJ2-7	CASSAGLVTSYEQYF	TGTGCCAGCAGCGCTGGACTAGTTACCAGCTACGAGCAGTACTTC
TRBV5-4	-	-	TRBJ2-3	CASSLDRADTQYF	TGTGCCAGCAGCTTGGATAGGGCAGATACGCAGTATTTT
TRBV5-1	TRBD2	-	TRBJ2-7	CASSLGGLAGSYEQYF	TGCGCCAGCAGCTTGGGAGGACTAGCGGGTTCCTACGAGCAGTACTTC
TRBV5-6	TRBD2	-	TRBJ2-5	CASSLGVGGAQETQYF	TGTGCCAGCAGCTTGGGGGTCGGGGGGGCCCAAGAGACCCAGTACTTC
TRBV9	TRBD1	-	TRBJ2-3	CASSATGAISTDTQYF	TGTGCCAGCAGCGCTACAGGGGCGATTAGCACAGATACGCAGTATTTT
TRBV5-4	-	once	TRBJ1-5	CASSLAGSGQPQHF	TGTGCCAGCAGCTTGGCTGGGAGCGGTCAGCCCCAGCATTTT
TRBV7-9	TRBD1	-	TRBJ1-2	CASSLEAGGSYGYTF	TGTGCCAGCAGCTTAGAGGCAGGGGGTTCGTATGGCTACACCTTC
TRBV29-1	TRBD1	-	TRBJ1-1	CSAPSFQGGEAFF	TGCAGCGCCCCGTCCTTTCAGGGGGGCGAAGCTTTCTTT
TRBV24-1	-	-	TRBJ1-1	CATPLYEWENTEAFF	TGTGCCACCCCCTTATATGAATGGGAGAACACTGAAGCTTTCTTT
TRBV15	-	-	TRBJ2-3	CATSRKRGTDTQYF	TGTGCCACCAGCAGAAAAAGGGGCACAGATACGCAGTATTTT